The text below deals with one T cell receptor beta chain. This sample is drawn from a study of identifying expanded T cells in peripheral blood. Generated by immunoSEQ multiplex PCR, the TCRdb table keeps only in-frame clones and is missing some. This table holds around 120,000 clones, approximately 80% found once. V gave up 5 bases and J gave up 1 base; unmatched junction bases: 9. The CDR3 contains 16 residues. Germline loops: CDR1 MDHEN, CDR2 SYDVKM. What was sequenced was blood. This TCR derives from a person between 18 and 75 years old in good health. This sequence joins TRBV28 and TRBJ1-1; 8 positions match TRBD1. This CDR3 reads CASSVSRDRWNTEAFF. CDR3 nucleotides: TGTGCCAGCAGTGTGTCCCGGGACAGGTGGAACACTGAAGCTTTCTTT. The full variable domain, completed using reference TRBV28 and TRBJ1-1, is DVKVTQSSRYLVKRTGEKVFLECVQDMDHENMFWYRQDPGLGLRLIYFSYDVKMKEKGDIPEGYSVSREKKERFSLILESASTNQTSMYLCASSVSRDRWNTEAFFGQGTRLTVV.